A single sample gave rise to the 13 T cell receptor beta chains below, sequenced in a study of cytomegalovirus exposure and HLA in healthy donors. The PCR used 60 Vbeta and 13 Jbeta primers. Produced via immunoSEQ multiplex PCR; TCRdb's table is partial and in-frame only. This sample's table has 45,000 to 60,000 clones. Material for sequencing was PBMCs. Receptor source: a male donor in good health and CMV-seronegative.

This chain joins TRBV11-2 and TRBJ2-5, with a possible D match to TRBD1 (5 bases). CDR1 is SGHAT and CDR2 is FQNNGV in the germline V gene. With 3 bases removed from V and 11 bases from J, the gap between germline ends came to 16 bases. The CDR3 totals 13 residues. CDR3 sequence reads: CASSLRQLLEQYF. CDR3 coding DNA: TGTGCCAGCAGCTTGCGACAGCTGCTGGAGCAGTACTTC.

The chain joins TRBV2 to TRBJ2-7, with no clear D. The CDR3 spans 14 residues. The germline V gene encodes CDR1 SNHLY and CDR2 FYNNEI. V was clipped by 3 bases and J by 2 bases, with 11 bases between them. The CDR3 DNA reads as TGTGCCAGCAGTGATGCCGGGTTCACCTACGAGCAGTACTTC. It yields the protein CASSDAGFTYEQYF. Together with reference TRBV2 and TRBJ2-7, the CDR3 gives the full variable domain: EPEVTQTPSHQVTQMGQEVILRCVPISNHLYFYWYRQILGQKVEFLVSFYNNEISEKSEIFDDQFSVERPDGSNFTLKIRSTKLEDSAMYFCASSDAGFTYEQYFGPGTRLTVT.

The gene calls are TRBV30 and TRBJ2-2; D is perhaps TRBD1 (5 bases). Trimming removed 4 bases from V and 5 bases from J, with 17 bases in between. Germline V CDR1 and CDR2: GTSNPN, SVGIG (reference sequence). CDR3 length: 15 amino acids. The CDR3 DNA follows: TGTGCCTGGACCCCGTGGACAATGAGGACCGGGGAGCTGTTTTTT. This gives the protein CAWTPWTMRTGELFF.

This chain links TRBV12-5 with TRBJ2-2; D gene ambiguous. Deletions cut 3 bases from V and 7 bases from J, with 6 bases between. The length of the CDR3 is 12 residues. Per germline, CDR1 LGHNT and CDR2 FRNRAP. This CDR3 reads CASGFESGELFF. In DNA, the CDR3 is TGTGCTAGTGGTTTTGAGAGCGGGGAGCTGTTTTTT.

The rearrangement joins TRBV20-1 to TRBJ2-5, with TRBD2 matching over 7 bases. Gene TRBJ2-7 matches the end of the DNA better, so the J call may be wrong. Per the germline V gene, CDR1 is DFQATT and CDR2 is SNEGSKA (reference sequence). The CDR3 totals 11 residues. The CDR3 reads CSAGGGTEQYF. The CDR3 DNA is TGCAGTGCTGGGGGGGGGACCGAGCAGTACTTC.

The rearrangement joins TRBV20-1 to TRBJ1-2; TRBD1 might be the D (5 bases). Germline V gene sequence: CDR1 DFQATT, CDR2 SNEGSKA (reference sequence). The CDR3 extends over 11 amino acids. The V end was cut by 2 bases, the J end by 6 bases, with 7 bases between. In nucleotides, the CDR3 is TGCAGTGCTAGACGGGGGGATGGCTACACCTTC. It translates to CSARRGDGYTF.

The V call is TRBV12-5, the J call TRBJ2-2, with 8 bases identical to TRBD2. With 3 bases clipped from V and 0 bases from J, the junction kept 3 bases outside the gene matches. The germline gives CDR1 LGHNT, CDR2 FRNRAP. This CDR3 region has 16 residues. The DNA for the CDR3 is TGTGCTAGTGGTTTTTACGGGGGGGCGAACACCGGGGAGCTGTTTTTT. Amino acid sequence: CASGFYGGANTGELFF.

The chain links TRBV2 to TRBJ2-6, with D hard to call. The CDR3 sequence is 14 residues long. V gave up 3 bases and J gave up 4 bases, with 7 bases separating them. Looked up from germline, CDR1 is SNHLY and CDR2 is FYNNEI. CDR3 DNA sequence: TGTGCCAGCAGTGACGTTAGCGGGGCCAACGTCCTGACTTTC. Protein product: CASSDVSGANVLTF. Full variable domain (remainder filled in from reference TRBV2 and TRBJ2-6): EPEVTQTPSHQVTQMGQEVILRCVPISNHLYFYWYRQILGQKVEFLVSFYNNEISEKSEIFDDQFSVERPDGSNFTLKIRSTKLEDSAMYFCASSDVSGANVLTFGAGSRLTVL.

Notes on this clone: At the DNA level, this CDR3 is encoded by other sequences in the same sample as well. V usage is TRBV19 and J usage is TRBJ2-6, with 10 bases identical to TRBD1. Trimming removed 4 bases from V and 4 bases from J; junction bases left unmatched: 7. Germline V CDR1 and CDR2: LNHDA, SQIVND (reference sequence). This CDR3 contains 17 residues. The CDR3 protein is CASSRRTGGSGANVLTF. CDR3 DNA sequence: TGTGCCAGTAGTAGACGGACAGGGGGATCGGGGGCCAACGTCCTGACTTTC.

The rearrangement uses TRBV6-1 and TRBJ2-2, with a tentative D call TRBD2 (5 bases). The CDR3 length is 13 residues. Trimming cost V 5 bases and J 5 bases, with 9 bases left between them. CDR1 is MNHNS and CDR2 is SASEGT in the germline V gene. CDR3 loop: CASSTTSTGELFF. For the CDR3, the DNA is TGTGCCAGCAGTACCACTAGTACCGGGGAGCTGTTTTTT.

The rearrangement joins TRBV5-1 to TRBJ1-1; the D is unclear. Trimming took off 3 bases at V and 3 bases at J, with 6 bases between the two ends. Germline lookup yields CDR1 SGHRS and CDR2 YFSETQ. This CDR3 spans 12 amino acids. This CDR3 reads CASSSRDTEAFF. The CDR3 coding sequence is TGCGCCAGCAGCTCTCGGGACACTGAAGCTTTCTTT.

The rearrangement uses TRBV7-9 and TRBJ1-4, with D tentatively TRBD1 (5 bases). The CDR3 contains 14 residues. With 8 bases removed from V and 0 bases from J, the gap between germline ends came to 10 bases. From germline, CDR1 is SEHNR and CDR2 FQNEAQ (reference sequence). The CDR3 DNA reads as TGTGCCAGCGGGGGGGGGACAACTAATGAAAAACTGTTTTTT. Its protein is CASGGGTTNEKLFF.

Here the CDR3 reads CAGTRQDVAGELFF. The CDR3 region has the DNA TGTGCCGGGACGCGACAGGACGTAGCCGGGGAGCTGTTTTTT. J is TRBJ2-2 and V is TRBV2; D is perhaps TRBD1 (6 bases). This CDR3 comprises 14 residues. Per germline, CDR1 SNHLY and CDR2 FYNNEI. Trimming removed 11 bases at V and 6 bases at J, with 19 bases between.